A selection of T cell receptor beta chains follows, all from one sample in a study of blood T cell repertoires in COVID-19. The method was immunoSEQ multiplex PCR; TCRdb's version includes in-frame clones alone and lacks a portion of them. Of approximately 230,000 clones listed, around 80% are singletons. Sequenced: peripheral blood. The receptors originated from a man aged 25-45 years with active or convalescent COVID-19. CDR3s include the opening cysteine and the closing phenylalanine or tryptophan.

TRBV5-1 | CASSLWDNNSEQYF
TRBV19 | CASSTSTTSGRDEQYF
TRBV4-2 | CASSRASIGLAGGRNYNEQFF
TRBV11-3 | CASSLSRQPETQYF
TRBV6-4 | CATERRGRQPQHF
TRBV28 | CASSGSPGTGGSPLHF
TRBV10-1 | CASSGPSPHLQRQHF
TRBV10-1 | CASRMGLKQSLYYEQYF
TRBV5-5 | CASSDPVRAEAFF
TRBV5-1 | CASSLDRDGYTF
TRBV9 | CASSPKGVRGNTEAFF
TRBV4-2 | CASSQVTAGVNTEAFF
TRBV7-2 | CASSLGVTGNSPLHF
TRBV5-1 | CASSGGDRETNEKLFF
TRBV28 | CASSIPGQGYYGYTF
TRBV30 | CAWTRLAGTRTGELFF
TRBV7-2 | CASSLVSGQDQPQHF
TRBV21-1 | CASSNEGFGNEQFF
TRBV7-2 | CASSPTGGRGANVLTF
TRBV7-6 | CASSLASLSSYNEQFF
TRBV27 | CASSFGQGGQPQHF
TRBV29-1 | CSATNRYYEQYF
TRBV18 | CASSPLDAGGRDEQFF
TRBV6-5 | CASNRVFGQPQHF
TRBV4-2 | CASRGSSYNSPLHF
TRBV6-5 | CASGSGSPDTQYF
TRBV18 | CASSPGTGGTDTQYF